This T cell receptor beta chain came from a study of shared clonotypes between healthy human individuals. This CDR3 comprises 17 residues. The V end lost 6 bases, the J end lost 0 bases, and 18 bases lay between the germline ends. The V gene's germline CDR1 is LNHNV and CDR2 YYDKDF (reference sequence). Only CD45RO-negative cells positively selected for CCR7 counted as naive CD8 cells, so terminally differentiated effector memory CD45RA+ cells were excluded. Nashville, Tennessee was home to all donors, who were Caucasian adults. The assay ran at deep level. Here immunoSEQ multiplex PCR was the method, and the copy in TCRdb shows in-frame clones only, minus some. The table includes about 2 million clones, approximately 95% detected once.

The chain uses TRBV15 and TRBJ1-5; D is unclear. The sequence came from a young man in good health. Sequenced material: naive CD8+ T cells sorted from blood. The CDR3 DNA reads TGTGCCACCAGTAGCGGCTTATGGAGGGATAGCAATCAGCCCCAGCATTTT. It codes for CATSSGLWRDSNQPQHF.